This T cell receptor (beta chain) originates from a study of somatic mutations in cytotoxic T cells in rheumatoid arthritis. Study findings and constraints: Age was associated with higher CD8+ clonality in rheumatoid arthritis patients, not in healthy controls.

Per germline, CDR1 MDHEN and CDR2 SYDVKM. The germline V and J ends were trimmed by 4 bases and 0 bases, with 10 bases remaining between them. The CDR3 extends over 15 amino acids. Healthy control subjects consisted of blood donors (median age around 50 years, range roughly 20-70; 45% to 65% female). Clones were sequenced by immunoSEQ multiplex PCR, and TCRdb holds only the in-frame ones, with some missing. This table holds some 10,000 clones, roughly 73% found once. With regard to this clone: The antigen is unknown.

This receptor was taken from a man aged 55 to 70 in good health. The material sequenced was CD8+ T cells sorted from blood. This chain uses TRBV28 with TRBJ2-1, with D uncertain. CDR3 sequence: CASSSPESSYNEQFF. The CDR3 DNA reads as TGTGCCAGCAGTTCTCCAGAAAGCTCCTACAATGAGCAGTTCTTC.